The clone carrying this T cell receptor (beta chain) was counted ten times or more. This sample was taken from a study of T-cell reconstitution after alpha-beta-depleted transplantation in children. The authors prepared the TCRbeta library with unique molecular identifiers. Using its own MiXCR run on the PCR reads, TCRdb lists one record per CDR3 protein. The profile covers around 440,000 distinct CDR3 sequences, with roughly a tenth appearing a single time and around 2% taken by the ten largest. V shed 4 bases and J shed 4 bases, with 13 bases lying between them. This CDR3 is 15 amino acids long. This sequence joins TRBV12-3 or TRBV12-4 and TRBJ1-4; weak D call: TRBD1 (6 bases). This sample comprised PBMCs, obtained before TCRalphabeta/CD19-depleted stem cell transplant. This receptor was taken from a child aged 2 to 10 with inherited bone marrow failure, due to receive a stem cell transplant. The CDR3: CASSSRGGHNEKLFF. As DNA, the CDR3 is TGTGCCAGCAGTTCCCGCGGGGGGCATAATGAAAAACTGTTTTTT.